The present entry profiles one T cell receptor (beta chain) with its context. These data belong to a study of type 1 and type 2 diabetes patients. The PCR template was genomic DNA. Amplification of the beta chain CDR3 used 30 forward and 13 reverse multiplex primers. TCRdb passed the multiplex PCR reads through MiXCR, listing each CDR3 protein once. The data show more than 250,000 distinct CDR3 sequences, over 45% seen once. Germline lookup yields CDR1 SQVTM and CDR2 ANQGSEA. Trimming shortened V by 4 bases and J by 4 bases, and 25 bases separated the two germline ends. The CDR3 is made up of 17 amino acids.

Sequencing was carried out using peripheral blood mononuclear cells (PBMCs). The rearrangement joins TRBV29-1 to TRBJ1-1; D may be TRBD1 (5 bases). This TCR came from a man between 18 and 35 years old with type 2 diabetes. In nucleotides, the CDR3 is TGCAGCGTTGTATTAATGATTAGAGGGGTTGATAGCACTGAAGCTTTCTTT. Protein: CSVVLMIRGVDSTEAFF. Looking up the rest from reference TRBV29-1 and TRBJ1-1 gives the full variable domain: SAVISQKPSRDICQRGTSLTIQCQVDSQVTMMFWYRQQPGQSLTLIATANQGSEATYESGFVIDKFPISRPNLTFSTLTVSNMSPEDSSIYLCSVVLMIRGVDSTEAFFGQGTRLTVV.